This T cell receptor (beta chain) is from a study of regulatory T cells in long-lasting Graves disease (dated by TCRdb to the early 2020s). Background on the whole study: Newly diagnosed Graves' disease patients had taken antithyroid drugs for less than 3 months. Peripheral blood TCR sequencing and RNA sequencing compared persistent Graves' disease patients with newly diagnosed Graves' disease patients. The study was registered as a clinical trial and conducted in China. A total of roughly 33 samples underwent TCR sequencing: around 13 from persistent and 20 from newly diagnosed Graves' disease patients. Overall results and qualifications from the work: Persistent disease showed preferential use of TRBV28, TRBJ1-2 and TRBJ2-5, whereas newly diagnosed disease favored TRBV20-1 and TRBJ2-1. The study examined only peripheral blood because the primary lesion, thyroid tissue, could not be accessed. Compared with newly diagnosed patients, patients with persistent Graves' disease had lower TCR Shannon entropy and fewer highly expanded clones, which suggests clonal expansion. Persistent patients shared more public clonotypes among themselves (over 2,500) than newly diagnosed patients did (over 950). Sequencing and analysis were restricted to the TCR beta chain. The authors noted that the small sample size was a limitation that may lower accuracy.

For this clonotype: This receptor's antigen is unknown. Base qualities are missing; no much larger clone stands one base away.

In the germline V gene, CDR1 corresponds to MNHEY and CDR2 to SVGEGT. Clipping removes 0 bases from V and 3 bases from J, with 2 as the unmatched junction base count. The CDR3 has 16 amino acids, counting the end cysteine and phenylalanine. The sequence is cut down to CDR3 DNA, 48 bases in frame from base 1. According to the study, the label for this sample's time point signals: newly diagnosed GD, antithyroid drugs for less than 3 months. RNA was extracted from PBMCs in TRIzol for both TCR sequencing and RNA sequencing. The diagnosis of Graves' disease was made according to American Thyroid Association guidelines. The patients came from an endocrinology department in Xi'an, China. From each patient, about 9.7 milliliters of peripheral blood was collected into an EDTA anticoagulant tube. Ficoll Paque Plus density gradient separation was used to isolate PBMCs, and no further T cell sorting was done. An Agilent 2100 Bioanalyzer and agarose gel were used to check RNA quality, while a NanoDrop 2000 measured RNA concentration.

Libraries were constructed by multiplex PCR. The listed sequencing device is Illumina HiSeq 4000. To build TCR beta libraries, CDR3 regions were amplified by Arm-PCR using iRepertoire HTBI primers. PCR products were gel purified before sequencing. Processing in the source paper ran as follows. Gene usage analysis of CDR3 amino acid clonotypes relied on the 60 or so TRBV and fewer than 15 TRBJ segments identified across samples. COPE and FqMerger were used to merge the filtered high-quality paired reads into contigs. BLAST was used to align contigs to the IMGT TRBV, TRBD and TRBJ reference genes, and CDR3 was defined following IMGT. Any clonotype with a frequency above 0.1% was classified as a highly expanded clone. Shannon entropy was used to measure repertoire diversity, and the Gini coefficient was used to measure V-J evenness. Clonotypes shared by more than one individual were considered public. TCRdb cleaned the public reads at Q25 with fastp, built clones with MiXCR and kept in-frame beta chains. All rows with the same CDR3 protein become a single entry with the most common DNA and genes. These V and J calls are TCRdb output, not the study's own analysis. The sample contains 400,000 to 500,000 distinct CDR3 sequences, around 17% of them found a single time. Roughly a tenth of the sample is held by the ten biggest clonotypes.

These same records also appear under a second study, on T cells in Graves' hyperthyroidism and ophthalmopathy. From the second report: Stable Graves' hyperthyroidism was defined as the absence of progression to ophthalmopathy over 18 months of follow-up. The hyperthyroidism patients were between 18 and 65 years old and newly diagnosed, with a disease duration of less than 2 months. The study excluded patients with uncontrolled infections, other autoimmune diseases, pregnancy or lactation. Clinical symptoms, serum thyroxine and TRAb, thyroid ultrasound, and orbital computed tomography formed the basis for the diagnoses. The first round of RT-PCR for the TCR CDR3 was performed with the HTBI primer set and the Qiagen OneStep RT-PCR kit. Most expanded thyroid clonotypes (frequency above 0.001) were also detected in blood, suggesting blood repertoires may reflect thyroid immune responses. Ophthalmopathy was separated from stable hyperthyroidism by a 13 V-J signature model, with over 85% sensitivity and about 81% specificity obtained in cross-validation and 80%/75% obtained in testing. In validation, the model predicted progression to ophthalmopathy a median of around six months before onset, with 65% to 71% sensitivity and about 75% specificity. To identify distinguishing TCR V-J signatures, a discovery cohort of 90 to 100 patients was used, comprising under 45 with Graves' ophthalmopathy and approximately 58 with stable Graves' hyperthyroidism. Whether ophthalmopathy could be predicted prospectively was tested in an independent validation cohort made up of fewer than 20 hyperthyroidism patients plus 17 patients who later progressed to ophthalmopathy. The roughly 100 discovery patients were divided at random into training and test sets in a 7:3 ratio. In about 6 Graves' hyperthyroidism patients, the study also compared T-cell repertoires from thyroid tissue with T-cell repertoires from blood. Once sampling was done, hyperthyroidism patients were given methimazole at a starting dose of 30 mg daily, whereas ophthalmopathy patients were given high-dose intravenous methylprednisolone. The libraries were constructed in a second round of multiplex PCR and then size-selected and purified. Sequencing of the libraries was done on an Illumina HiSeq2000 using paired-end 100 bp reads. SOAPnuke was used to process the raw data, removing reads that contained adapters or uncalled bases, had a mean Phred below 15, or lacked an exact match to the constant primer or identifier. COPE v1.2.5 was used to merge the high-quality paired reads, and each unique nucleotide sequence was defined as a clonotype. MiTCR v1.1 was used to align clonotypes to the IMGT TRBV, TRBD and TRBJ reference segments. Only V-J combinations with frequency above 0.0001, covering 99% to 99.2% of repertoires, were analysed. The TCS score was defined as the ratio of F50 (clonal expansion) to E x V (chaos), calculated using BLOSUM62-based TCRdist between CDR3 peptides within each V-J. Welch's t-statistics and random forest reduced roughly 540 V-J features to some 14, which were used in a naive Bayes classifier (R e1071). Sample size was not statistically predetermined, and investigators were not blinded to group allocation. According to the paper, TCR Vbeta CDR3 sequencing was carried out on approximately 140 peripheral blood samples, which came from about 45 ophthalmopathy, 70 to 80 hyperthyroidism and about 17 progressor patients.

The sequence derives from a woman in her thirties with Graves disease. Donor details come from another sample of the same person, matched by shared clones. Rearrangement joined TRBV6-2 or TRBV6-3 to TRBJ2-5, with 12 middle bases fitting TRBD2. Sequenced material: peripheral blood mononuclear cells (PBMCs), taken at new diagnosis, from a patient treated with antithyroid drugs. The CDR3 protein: CASSYSRLAGEETQYF. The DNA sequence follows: TGTGCCAGCAGTTACTCCCGACTAGCGGGAGAAGAGACCCAGTACTTC.